Sequencing of this T cell receptor beta chain was carried out in a study of cytomegalovirus exposure and HLA in healthy donors. Points from the study as a whole: According to a later analysis, donors in an Asian-associated ancestry cluster reportedly had fewer N-insertions than the approximately 670-donor mean. Looking again later, the authors saw that most CMV-associated TCR beta chains seemed HLA-restricted. In vitro work confirmed that a few CMV-associated chains recognize CMV antigens.

Trimming at V came to 5 bases and at J to 2 bases, leaving 8 bases not matched to a gene. CDR1 is MNHEY and CDR2 is SMNVEV in the germline V gene (reference sequence). This CDR3 has 15 residues. As regards this clone: Its cognate antigen is unknown.

The primer mix had 60 Vbeta and 13 Jbeta primers. Sequencing was performed with immunoSEQ multiplex PCR; in TCRdb, only in-frame clones are kept and a portion is missing. This sample carries approximately 210,000 clones, about three quarters of them seen once, and the ten largest clones take roughly 0.99%. J is TRBJ2-5 and V is TRBV27, with TRBD1 matching over 7 bases. This TCR derives from a woman aged 40 to 50 in good health and CMV-seronegative. Input material: PBMCs. The CDR3 loop reads CASSLLGQQQETQYF. In DNA form, the CDR3 reads TGTGCCAGCAGTCTATTGGGACAGCAACAAGAGACCCAGTACTTC.